This passage covers 25 T cell receptor beta chains from one sample sequenced in a study of prognosis after radiotherapy for stage I lung cancer. By two-round multiplex PCR, the TCR beta CDR3 was amplified from genomic DNA. First-round PCR employed TRBV- and TRBJ-specific primers for each gene. Using its own MiXCR run on the multiplex PCR reads, TCRdb lists one record per CDR3 protein. The table records over 20,000 distinct CDR3 sequences, approximately 35% of them present only once. Material: PBMCs, obtained before or after stereotactic body radiation therapy (not recorded which). These receptor sequences come from a donor over 45 with non-small cell lung cancer.

The genes are TRBV5-1 and TRBJ1-2, with TRBD1 matching 9 bases. J lost 5 bases, V lost 4 bases, and 6 bases had no gene match. The CDR3 consists of 14 residues. In germline, CDR1 is SGHRS, CDR2 YFSETQ. The CDR3 reads CASSRTGDGYGYTF. In nucleotides, the CDR3 is TGCGCCAGCAGCCGGACAGGGGACGGTTATGGCTACACCTTC. Combining the CDR3 with reference TRBV5-1 and TRBJ1-2 gives the whole variable domain KAGVTQTPRYLIKTRGQQVTLSCSPISGHRSVSWYQQTPGQGLQFLFEYFSETQRNKGNFPGRFSGRQFSNSRSEMNVSTLELGDSALYLCASSRTGDGYGYTFGSGTRLTVV.

The sample holds many counts of this clonotype. With only one base between it and a far larger clone, this is likely a read error. The V and J genes are TRBV12-3 or TRBV12-4 and TRBJ2-7; 8 bases are shared with TRBD2. The CDR3 loop spans 15 amino acids. J lost 7 bases, V lost 3 bases, and 11 bases had no gene match. The CDR3 nucleotides are TGTGCCAGCAGTTTGGGTAGCGGGATCTACAATGAGCAGTACTTC. This sequence encodes CASSLGSGIYNEQYF.

On this clonotype itself: One end of the junction is discordant with germline, which a read error may explain. This CDR3 reads CASSIGTGLDNQLQHF. As DNA, the CDR3 is TGTGCCAGCAGTATAGGGACAGGGTTGGACAATCAGCTCCAGCATTTT. This chain joins TRBV12-3 or TRBV12-4 and TRBJ1-5, with TRBD1 matching 9 bases. The CDR3 totals 16 residues.

To note about this clonotype: At one end, the junction sequence differs from germline, possibly due to a read error. This chain links TRBV10-3 with TRBJ2-1; 7 bases agree with TRBD2. Germline assignment: CDR1 ENHRY and CDR2 SYGVKD. CDR3 length equals 16 residues. CDR3 sequence: CSISQRGGASYNEQFF. The CDR3 DNA reads as TGTTCCATCAGTCAGCGGGGTGGAGCCTCCTACAATGAGCAGTTCTTC.

This clonotype was counted ten times or more. The rearrangement joins TRBV2 to TRBJ2-7, with D tentatively TRBD1 (5 bases). This CDR3 is 12 amino acids long. V gave up 5 bases and J gave up 3 bases, with 8 bases separating them. Germline CDR1 is SNHLY and CDR2 is FYNNEI. The CDR3 DNA follows: TGTGCCAGCAGTTTTCAGGGCTACGAGCAGTACTTC. This sequence encodes CASSFQGYEQYF. The full variable domain, its missing parts supplied by reference TRBV2 and TRBJ2-7, is EPEVTQTPSHQVTQMGQEVILRCVPISNHLYFYWYRQILGQKVEFLVSFYNNEISEKSEIFDDQFSVERPDGSNFTLKIRSTKLEDSAMYFCASSFQGYEQYFGPGTRLTVT.

Ten or more counts support this clonotype. The gene calls are TRBV6-1 and TRBJ2-4; the match to TRBD1 covers 7 bases. With 8 bases clipped from V and 2 bases from J, the junction kept 9 bases outside the gene matches. Germline V gene data show CDR1 as MNHNS and CDR2 as SASEGT. This CDR3 contains 15 residues. The CDR3 DNA follows: TGTGCCAGCTCCTCGTTGACAGGGACCAAAAACATTCAGTACTTC. This codes for CASSSLTGTKNIQYF.

This clonotype showed up just a few times. The V call is TRBV6-1, the J call TRBJ2-1; D may match TRBD1 or TRBD2 (7 bases each). Germline CDR1 and CDR2: MNHNS and SASEGT. V lost 6 bases and J lost 4, with 19 bases in between. The CDR3 is 16 residues long. CDR3 nucleotides: TGTGCCAGCAGCCCTTCTTCAGGGGGGGGTTACAATGAGCAGTTCTTC. Amino acid sequence: CASSPSSGGGYNEQFF.

With respect to this clonotype: Possible read error: a much larger clone is one base away. The rearrangement uses TRBV4-2 and TRBJ2-1, with 8 bases identical to TRBD2. Per the germline V gene, CDR1 is LGHNA and CDR2 is YNFKEQ. The CDR3 length is 16 residues. With V trimmed by 8 bases and J by 7 bases, 16 bases remained unmatched. CDR3 DNA sequence: TGTGCCAGCGCCCACGGAGGGTCGGGAGGGAATAATGAGCAGTTCTTC. Its protein product is CASAHGGSGGNNEQFF.

The chain uses TRBV12-3 or TRBV12-4 and TRBJ2-2; D possibly matches TRBD1 or TRBD2 (5 bases each). This CDR3 contains 14 residues. The V end lost 6 bases, the J end lost 8 bases, and 16 bases lay between the germline ends. The CDR3 region has the DNA TGTGCCAGCAGACGACGGGACCTAGAGGGGGAGCTGTTTTTT. This translates into CASRRRDLEGELFF.

This clonotype showed up many times. The chain combines TRBV6-4 with TRBJ2-7; TRBD2 agrees at 7 bases. The CDR3 runs to 15 residues. The V segment lost 5 bases and the J segment 2 bases; nucleotides outside the gene matches: 9. Germline V gene sequence: CDR1 MRHNA, CDR2 SNTAGT. CDR3 loop: CASSKGGTGTYEQYF. DNA of the CDR3: TGTGCCAGCAGTAAGGGAGGGACGGGTACCTACGAGCAGTACTTC.

This clonotype was found many times. V gene TRBV12-3 or TRBV12-4 combines with J gene TRBJ1-3, with D unclear. This CDR3 is 12 amino acids long. V shed 3 bases and J shed 5 bases, with 5 bases lying between them. CDR3 loop: CASSLSRNTIYF. CDR3 nucleotides: TGTGCCAGCAGTTTGTCGCGAAACACCATATATTTT.

This clonotype was seen repeatedly, ten times or more. This chain links TRBV5-6 with TRBJ2-7, with D hard to call. The V end was cut by 3 bases, the J end by 5 bases, with 15 bases between. CDR1 and CDR2 (germline): SGHDT, YYEEEE. The CDR3 is 14 amino acids. The CDR3 bases are TGTGCCAGCAGCTATACCCATTCGGCCCACGAGCAGTACTTC. It specifies CASSYTHSAHEQYF.

The chain uses TRBV27 and TRBJ2-7; 11 bases map to TRBD1. This CDR3 is built from 16 residues. CDR1 and CDR2 (germline): MNHEY, SMNVEV (reference sequence). After removal of 3 bases from V and 5 bases from J, the junction contained 9 bases not matched to a gene. CDR3 nucleotides: TGTGCCAGCAGTTTGCTTGGGACAGGGGGTTGGGACGAGCAGTACTTC. It codes for CASSLLGTGGWDEQYF.

The sample holds a few counts of this clonotype. The chain couples TRBV6-1 to TRBJ2-7; 11 nucleotides line up with TRBD1. V dropped 7 bases and J dropped 9; count of bases not matched to a gene: 11. The CDR3 runs 14 residues. The germline gives CDR1 MNHNS, CDR2 SASEGT. The CDR3 region is CASTPYGTGGRQYF. The DNA for the CDR3 is TGTGCCAGCACCCCCTACGGGACAGGGGGACGGCAGTACTTC.

Comment on this clonotype: A much larger clone is a single base away; this may be a read error. This chain uses TRBV6-2 or TRBV6-3 with TRBJ1-1; perhaps TRBD1 as D (6 bases). Trimming removed 7 bases at V and 8 bases at J, with 11 bases between. The CDR3 is made up of 11 amino acids. CDR1 and CDR2 from the germline V gene are MNHEY and SVGEGT. The CDR3 loop is CASMSRGEAFF. The CDR3 DNA sequence: TGTGCCAGCATGTCAAGGGGGGAAGCTTTCTTT.

This clonotype was recorded at least ten times. The chain carries TRBV7-3 and TRBJ2-1; D unclear. This CDR3 is built from 13 residues. Per the germline V gene, CDR1 is SGHTA and CDR2 is FQGTGA. Trimming removed 0 bases from V and 8 bases from J, with 8 bases in between. Written as DNA, the CDR3 is TGTGCCAGCAGCTTAACGACGTGGGATGAGCAGTTCTTC. Translation: CASSLTTWDEQFF.

The J gene is TRBJ1-1, the V gene TRBV27; D may be TRBD1 (5 bases). This CDR3 is built from 14 residues. The V gene lost 4 bases and the J gene lost 1 base, with 10 bases spanning the gap. Germline V gives CDR1 MNHEY, CDR2 SMNVEV (reference sequence). In nucleotides, the CDR3 is TGTGCCAGCAGTTCAGGGCTGGGGAACACTGAAGCTTTCTTT. Its translation is CASSSGLGNTEAFF.

V usage is TRBV7-9 and J usage is TRBJ1-1; D unresolved. The CDR3 spans 16 residues. The germline V and J ends were trimmed by 5 bases and 9 bases, with 25 bases remaining between them. Germline CDR1 and CDR2: SEHNR and FQNEAQ (reference sequence). The CDR3: CASSPDGHQRVNKAFF. Written as DNA, the CDR3 is TGTGCCAGCAGCCCCGACGGCCATCAGAGGGTGAATAAAGCTTTCTTT.

This clonotype has just one count. Given a much more abundant clone one base away, this may be a read error. V gene TRBV11-2 combines with J gene TRBJ1-4; D unresolved. Trimming left V 4 bases short and J 6 bases short, with 15 bases between. Germline V gives CDR1 SGHAT, CDR2 FQNNGV. CDR3 length: 15 amino acids. CDR3 bases: TGTGCCAGCAGCTCCCGCAGGTGGTGGGATGAAAAACTGTTTTTT. Translating it yields CASSSRRWWDEKLFF.

This clonotype showed up many times. J is TRBJ1-2 and V is TRBV12-3 or TRBV12-4; 9 bases line up with TRBD1. V shed 5 bases and J 10 bases; nucleotides not matched to a gene: 8. The CDR3 covers 13 residues. The CDR3 nucleotides are TGTGCCAGCAGTGTCCGGGACAGGGTTGACTACACCTTC. Protein sequence: CASSVRDRVDYTF.

This chain uses TRBV5-6 with TRBJ2-7; 12 bases agree with TRBD2. V shed 0 bases, J shed 3 bases, and the junction held 1 base outside the gene matches. Germline V gene sequence: CDR1 SGHDT, CDR2 YYEEEE. This CDR3 has 15 residues. CDR3 nucleotide sequence: TGTGCCAGCAGCTTGGGGACTAGCGGGAACTACGAGCAGTACTTC. Translated: CASSLGTSGNYEQYF.

This chain uses TRBV5-1 with TRBJ1-3, with 8 bases aligning to TRBD1. The J segment lost 0 bases and the V segment lost 3 bases, leaving 5 bases of the junction unmatched. Looked up from germline, CDR1 is SGHRS and CDR2 is YFSETQ. This CDR3 spans 16 amino acids. The CDR3 nucleotides read TGCGCCAGCAGCTCGGCCGGACAGGGCTCTGGAAACACCATATATTTT. Translating it yields CASSSAGQGSGNTIYF. The complete variable domain, with remaining parts taken from reference TRBV5-1 and TRBJ1-3, reads KAGVTQTPRYLIKTRGQQVTLSCSPISGHRSVSWYQQTPGQGLQFLFEYFSETQRNKGNFPGRFSGRQFSNSRSEMNVSTLELGDSALYLCASSSAGQGSGNTIYFGEGSWLTVV.

This clonotype was observed at least ten times. The chain combines TRBV6-1 with TRBJ2-7; possible D gene TRBD1, 5 bases. The CDR3 spans 13 residues. V lost 6 bases and J lost 1, with 10 bases in between. Germline lookup yields CDR1 MNHNS and CDR2 SASEGT. The CDR3: CASSRTGSYEQYF. The DNA of the CDR3 is TGTGCCAGCAGCCGTACAGGTTCCTACGAGCAGTACTTC.

This clonotype showed up many times. J is TRBJ2-5 and V is TRBV2; a possible D gene is TRBD1 (5 bases). CDR1 is SNHLY and CDR2 is FYNNEI in the germline V gene. The germline V and J ends were trimmed by 6 bases and 2 bases, with 16 bases remaining between them. This CDR3 has 15 residues. The CDR3 sequence is CASSTQGSGQETQYF. The CDR3 bases are TGTGCCAGCAGCACCCAGGGTTCAGGGCAAGAGACCCAGTACTTC.

This clonotype came up many times. V is TRBV12-3 or TRBV12-4 and J is TRBJ2-7, with D perhaps matching TRBD1 (6 bases). The CDR3 has 16 amino acids. Between the trimmed V and J ends, which lost 4 bases and 0 bases, there was a span of 16 bases. This CDR3 reads CASSSGQPRSSYEQYF. The CDR3 region has the DNA TGTGCCAGCAGTTCCGGACAGCCCAGGAGCTCCTACGAGCAGTACTTC.